This T cell receptor beta chain appears in the sequencing data of a study of graft-versus-host responses after intestinal transplantation. Turning to the study itself: All recipients were transplanted with multivisceral, liver-intestinal, or isolated intestinal grafts. Every recipient underwent anti-thymocyte globulin induction, then tacrolimus and steroids for two to three years. Findings of the study overall: Recipient marrow contained GvH clones, some of which appeared first in ileum or blood. Graft-donor T cell macrochimerism in patients accompanied high graft-versus-host to host-versus-graft clonal ratios in allografts.

Libraries were prepared by immunoSEQ multiplex PCR; TCRdb keeps only in-frame clonotypes and omits some of them. The data show 90,000 to 130,000 clones, roughly 92% seen once. With 2 bases removed from V and 0 bases from J, the gap between germline ends came to 8 bases. Germline assignment: CDR1 MGHDK and CDR2 SYGVNS. The CDR3 runs 16 residues. A remark on this clone: Its specificity is not known.

The sample here was unstimulated CD4+ T cells sorted from spleen or lymph node cells, taken before transplant. This clonotype was sampled from a human donor who was the organ donor for an intestinal transplant. The chain combines TRBV25-1 with TRBJ2-6; D remains unclear. The CDR3 spells CASSEARSSGANVLTF. CDR3 sequence (DNA): TGTGCCAGCAGTGAAGCCCGCAGCTCTGGGGCCAACGTCCTGACTTTC.